What follows are 17 T cell receptor beta chains derived from one specimen sequenced in a study of cytomegalovirus exposure and HLA in healthy donors. Primers: 60 Vbeta forward and 13 Jbeta reverse. Sequencing used immunoSEQ multiplex PCR; TCRdb keeps in-frame clones, though not all of them. Of about 120,000 clones listed, 10% are singletons. The source material was PBMCs. These receptors all stem from a woman aged 18 to 35 in good health and CMV-seropositive.

This chain uses TRBV29-1 with TRBJ2-5; the D gene is possibly TRBD2 (5 bases). V dropped 7 bases and J dropped 0 bases, with 15 bases sitting between them. CDR3 length equals 14 residues. CDR1 SQVTM and CDR2 ANQGSEA come from the germline V gene. For the CDR3, the DNA is TGCAGCGCCACACACCGGACTGACCAAGAGACCCAGTACTTC. As protein: CSATHRTDQETQYF.

This chain links TRBV6-5 with TRBJ2-7; 10 positions agree with TRBD2. This CDR3 is built from 14 residues. J lost 0 bases, V lost 7 bases, and 3 bases had no gene match. Germline values: CDR1 MNHEY, CDR2 SVGAGI. CDR3 sequence: CASTRTSGSYEQYF. The CDR3 nucleotides are TGTGCCAGCACGCGGACTAGCGGCTCCTACGAGCAGTACTTC.

The sample holds a few counts of this clone. The chain carries TRBV30 and TRBJ1-4, with D unresolved. The germline CDR1 and CDR2 sequences are GTSNPN and SVGIG (reference sequence). Trimming left V 2 bases short and J 6 bases short, with 16 bases between. This CDR3 is 15 amino acids long. The DNA for the CDR3 is TGTGCCTGGAGTTCTTCGCTCGGTGGAGATGAAAAACTGTTTTTT. Its translation is CAWSSSLGGDEKLFF.

This clone was counted a few times. V is TRBV25-1 and J is TRBJ2-1; no reliable D call. This CDR3 spans 15 amino acids. V was clipped by 6 bases and J by 0 bases, with 12 bases between them. Germline loops: CDR1 MGHDK, CDR2 SYGVNS. CDR3 region: CASSSSRSSYNEQFF. Here the CDR3 DNA reads TGTGCCAGCAGCTCCAGTAGGAGCTCCTACAATGAGCAGTTCTTC. The whole variable domain, remainder taken from reference TRBV25-1 and TRBJ2-1, is EADIYQTPRYLVIGTGKKITLECSQTMGHDKMYWYQQDPGMELHLIHYSYGVNSTEKGDLSSESTVSRIRTEHFPLTLESARPSHTSQYLCASSSSRSSYNEQFFGPGTRLTVL.

This clone appeared a few times. This rearrangement joins TRBV6-5 to TRBJ2-1, with D possibly being TRBD2 (7 bases). V was cut by 7 bases and J by 10 bases, with 17 bases left in between. This CDR3 has 13 amino acids. In germline, CDR1 is MNHEY, CDR2 SVGAGI. CDR3 amino acids: CASTRSAGHEQFF. The CDR3 DNA sequence: TGTGCCAGCACCAGGTCAGCGGGACACGAGCAGTTCTTC.

Here the CDR3 reads CATSSEREGLSEQYF. Written as DNA, the CDR3 is TGTGCCACCAGCAGCGAGCGGGAGGGCCTCAGCGAGCAGTACTTC. The chain combines TRBV15 with TRBJ2-7; 10 bases agree with TRBD2. The V gene end was trimmed by 3 bases and the J gene end by 6 bases; junction bases not matched to a gene: 8. The CDR3 is 15 amino acids. Germline CDR1 LNHNV, CDR2 YYDKDF (reference sequence).

The sample holds a few counts of this clone. The chain recombines TRBV9 with TRBJ1-3; D possibly corresponds to TRBD1 (5 bases). Trimming took 4 bases from V and 7 from J, leaving 18 bases between them. CDR1 SGDLS and CDR2 YYNGEE come from the germline V gene. This CDR3 is 15 amino acids long. The CDR3 loop reads CASSPRGSKGNTIYF. CDR3 DNA sequence: TGTGCCAGCAGCCCTCGGGGGAGCAAAGGTAACACCATATATTTT.

This clone was seen only a few times. This chain uses TRBV27 with TRBJ1-1, with 11 bases identical to TRBD1. From germline, CDR1 is MNHEY and CDR2 SMNVEV (reference sequence). This CDR3 has 16 amino acids. Unmatched junction bases numbered 10, after V lost 6 bases and J lost 4 bases. DNA for the CDR3: TGTGCCAGCAGCAGAGGACAGGGGGCGGTGGGCACTGAAGCTTTCTTT. It encodes CASSRGQGAVGTEAFF.

V usage is TRBV2 and J usage is TRBJ1-2, with 12 bases aligning to TRBD1. CDR1 is SNHLY and CDR2 is FYNNEI in the germline V gene. With 8 bases clipped from V and 7 bases from J, the junction kept 8 bases outside the gene matches. This CDR3 is 14 amino acids long. The DNA for the CDR3 is TGTGCCAGCGCCGGGACAGGGGGCGCGGTTGGCTACACCTTC. Residues: CASAGTGGAVGYTF.

In this sample, this clone turned up a few times. The J gene is TRBJ1-3, the V gene TRBV10-3; D call uncertain. This CDR3 region has 13 residues. V was cut by 8 bases and J by 6 bases, with 14 bases left in between. Germline CDR1 is ENHRY and CDR2 is SYGVKD. The CDR3, as DNA: TGTGCCATCCGATCCCATGTAGAAAACACCATATATTTT. This sequence encodes CAIRSHVENTIYF.

Only a few counts were recorded for this clone. The genes are TRBV6-5 and TRBJ1-2, with a possible D match to TRBD1 (5 bases). V was pared by 6 bases and J by 6 bases, with 17 bases between. This CDR3 comprises 14 residues. Germline CDR1 MNHEY, CDR2 SVGAGI. CDR3 nucleotide sequence: TGTGCCAGCAGCGTCCAGGGAGGACTGGATGGCTACACCTTC. Its protein product is CASSVQGGLDGYTF.

The chain combines TRBV9 with TRBJ1-2; D perhaps matches TRBD1 (5 bases). The length of the CDR3 is 13 residues. CDR1 SGDLS and CDR2 YYNGEE come from the germline V gene. Deletions cut 3 bases from V and 1 base from J, with 7 bases between. The CDR3 coding sequence is TGTGCCAGCAGCGGGACAAATAACTATGGCTACACCTTC. Translated, it gives CASSGTNNYGYTF.

V is TRBV7-9 and J is TRBJ2-1; TRBD2 agrees at 14 bases. The J segment lost 9 bases and the V segment lost 5 bases, leaving 15 bases of the junction unmatched. Germline lookup yields CDR1 SEHNR and CDR2 FQNEAQ (reference sequence). CDR3 length: 18 residues. The CDR3 DNA sequence: TGTGCCAGCAGCGCCGAGAGGAGACTAGCGGGAGGGCTTCGTGAGCAGTTCTTC. Its translation: CASSAERRLAGGLREQFF.

The chain has TRBV27 and TRBJ1-1, with D possibly being TRBD1 (5 bases). This CDR3 contains 15 residues. Germline V gene data show CDR1 as MNHEY and CDR2 as SMNVEV (reference sequence). The V and J ends lost 5 bases and 1 base respectively, with 14 bases between them. Here the CDR3 DNA reads TGTGCCAGCAGTCCGCTCAGGGAAACGAACACTGAAGCTTTCTTT. Its protein product is CASSPLRETNTEAFF.

This clone was detected a few times. At the DNA level, this CDR3 is encoded by other sequences in the same sample as well. In nucleotides, the CDR3 is TGTGCCAGCAGTGAAGCCCAGGGCGGTATGACTGAAGCTTTCTTT. Its protein is CASSEAQGGMTEAFF. The chain has TRBV6-1 and TRBJ1-1, with D tentatively TRBD1 (5 bases). The V and J ends lost 0 bases and 5 bases respectively, with 13 bases between them. The CDR3 consists of 15 residues. CDR1 and CDR2 from the germline V gene are MNHNS and SASEGT.

This chain connects TRBV18 to TRBJ2-1, with 10 bases fitting TRBD2. Germline assignment: CDR1 KGHSH and CDR2 LQKENI. V lost 6 bases and J lost 4; bases outside the gene matches: 6. This CDR3 is 15 amino acids long. The CDR3: CASSQTSGKYNEQFF. The CDR3 bases are TGTGCCAGCTCCCAAACTAGCGGGAAATACAATGAGCAGTTCTTC.

This rearrangement joins TRBV7-9 to TRBJ2-7; weak D call: TRBD2 (5 bases). Between the trimmed V and J ends, which lost 5 bases and 5 bases, there was a span of 13 bases. CDR1 is SEHNR and CDR2 is FQNEAQ in the germline V gene (reference sequence). The CDR3 consists of 13 residues. For the CDR3, the DNA is TGTGCCAGCAGCCGGGAATTTTGGGACGAGCAGTACTTC. This translates into CASSREFWDEQYF.